The 6 T cell receptor beta chains in this list originate from one sample, sequenced in a study of control samples from healthy donors and cancer patients. Only in-frame clones appear in the TCRdb table, and some are missing; sequencing was by immunoSEQ multiplex PCR. The table lists about 160,000 clones, 96% of them singletons. Sequenced: blood. The receptors shown here come from a woman aged 30 to 39 in good health.

The chain employs TRBV19 and TRBJ1-5, with D maybe TRBD1 (5 bases). This CDR3 is built from 15 residues. V was clipped by 5 bases and J by 4 bases, with 15 bases between them. CDR1 is LNHDA, CDR2 SQIVND, per germline (reference sequence). The CDR3 coding sequence is TGTGCCAGTAGTCTCCTAGACAGCAAAAATCAGCCCCAGCATTTT. This encodes CASSLLDSKNQPQHF.

The chain recombines TRBV4-1 with TRBJ2-5; possibly TRBD1 for D (6 bases). Germline V CDR1 and CDR2: MGHRA, YSYEKL. The germline V and J ends were trimmed by 4 bases and 5 bases, with 17 bases remaining between them. The CDR3 is 15 residues long. CDR3 sequence reads: CASSPSQTGWETQYF. The CDR3 coding sequence is TGCGCCAGCAGCCCAAGTCAAACAGGGTGGGAGACCCAGTACTTC.

This sequence joins TRBV11-3 and TRBJ2-1, with TRBD1 matching 8 bases. V was clipped by 1 base and J by 4 bases; unmatched bases: 3. CDR1 and CDR2 from the germline V gene are SGHNT and YENEEA. This CDR3 spans 15 amino acids. CDR3 DNA: TGTGCCAGCAGCTTAGGTCAGGGGGCTTACAATGAGCAGTTCTTC. It encodes CASSLGQGAYNEQFF.

V usage is TRBV9 and J usage is TRBJ1-1, with a possible D match to TRBD1 (5 bases). This CDR3 is 15 amino acids long. Germline V lookup: CDR1 SGDLS, CDR2 YYNGEE. V lost 4 bases and J lost 4, with 17 bases in between. For the CDR3, the DNA is TGTGCCAGCAGCCCGCACCCGGGGACGGGCACTGAAGCTTTCTTT. Its protein is CASSPHPGTGTEAFF. Variable domain in full (rest from reference TRBV9 and TRBJ1-1): DSGVTQTPKHLITATGQRVTLRCSPRSGDLSVYWYQQSLDQGLQFLIQYYNGEERAKGNILERFSAQQFPDLHSELNLSSLELGDSALYFCASSPHPGTGTEAFFGQGTRLTVV.

The rearrangement links TRBV28 to TRBJ2-7; D gene uncertain. Germline CDR1 reads MDHEN; CDR2 reads SYDVKM. V was cut by 6 bases and J by 2 bases, with 14 bases left in between. The CDR3 length is 14 residues. The CDR3 coding sequence is TGTGCCAGCAGAGCCCCGGGCCTCCCCTACGAGCAGTACTTC. It specifies CASRAPGLPYEQYF.

The chain carries TRBV27 and TRBJ2-5; maybe TRBD2 (5 bases). The CDR3 runs to 13 residues. Germline assignment: CDR1 MNHEY and CDR2 SMNVEV (reference sequence). V lost 7 bases to trimming and J lost 5 bases, with 14 bases between them. CDR3 residues: CASTGRWSETQYF. The CDR3 DNA sequence: TGTGCCAGCACGGGAAGGTGGTCGGAGACCCAGTACTTC.